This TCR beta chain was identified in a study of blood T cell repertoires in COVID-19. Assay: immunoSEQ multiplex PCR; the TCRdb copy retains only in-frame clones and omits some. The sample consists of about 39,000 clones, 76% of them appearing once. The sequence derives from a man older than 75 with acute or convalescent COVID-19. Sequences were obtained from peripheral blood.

This chain's CDR3 is CASIKGAGTEAFF. The CDR3 DNA reads TGTGCCAGCATTAAGGGGGCGGGCACTGAAGCTTTCTTT. This chain uses TRBV25-1 with TRBJ1-1, with 7 bases lining up with TRBD1. In germline, CDR1 is MGHDK, CDR2 SYGVNS. V was pared by 7 bases and J by 4 bases, with 6 bases of the junction left unmatched. This CDR3 has 13 amino acids. The full variable domain, in which reference TRBV25-1 and TRBJ1-1 provide the parts outside the CDR3, is EADIYQTPRYLVIGTGKKITLECSQTMGHDKMYWYQQDPGMELHLIHYSYGVNSTEKGDLSSESTVSRIRTEHFPLTLESARPSHTSQYLCASIKGAGTEAFFGQGTRLTVV.